This T cell receptor (beta chain) was documented in a study of T-cell memory formation after mild COVID-19 (dated by TCRdb to 2020 to 2023). With regard to the full study: Most TCR sequence clusters were specific to one of the two donors. Two young, previously healthy adult volunteers, one female and one male, were included in the cohort. T-cell clones expanding and contracting after mild COVID-19 in a couple of donors were tracked by longitudinal TCRalpha and TCRbeta repertoire sequencing.

In this sample, this clonotype turned up a few times. This clone's antigen is unknown. Within one base of it there is no much larger clone, and no base qualities were kept. Ficoll-Paque density gradient centrifugation was used to isolate PBMCs. The data were produced on an Illumina NovaSeq 6000. TCRalpha and TCRbeta cDNA libraries were constructed by 5'RACE with constant-segment primers, with sample barcodes and unique molecular identifiers being introduced. RNA was extracted from every sample with Trizol reagent. Libraries were amplified in two PCR steps, with a second sample barcode and Illumina TruSeq adapters added in the second step. Libraries were sequenced on an Illumina NovaSeq with 2 x 150 bp paired-end reads. Concerning the study's data processing: The reads were demultiplexed and collapsed into UMI-guided consensus sequences using migec v1.2.7. With mixcr v2.1.11, UMI consensuses were aligned to TRA and TRB V and J templates and assembled into clonotypes. A clonotype was counted as expanded or contracted only when both edgeR and NoisET called the clonotype significant, with the noise models trained on biological replicates. For edgeR calls, the cutoffs were a false discovery rate-adjusted p below 0.01 and a log2 fold-change threshold of 1. As an exploratory analysis of dynamics, PCA with hierarchical clustering was applied to max-normalized trajectories of the 1000 most abundant clonotypes. Separately sequenced CD4+ and CD8+ repertoires were used to assign the CD4 or CD8 phenotype of responding clones. Starting from the raw public reads, TCRdb applied fastp trimming at Q25, assembled clones with MiXCR and retained in-frame beta chains. Every entry covers one CDR3 protein and lists the most common genes and DNA from its rows. TCRdb's processing, not the study's, gives the V and J calls here. This sample holds more than 350,000 distinct CDR3 sequences; under 25% were observed only once. The ten largest account for around 13% of the sample.

On the study overall, not on this receptor specifically: The detection of some responding clones in pre-infection memory suggests that pre-existing cross-reactive memory T cells joined the SARS-CoV-2 response. The study included only a couple of mild cases, and larger cohorts that include severe cases with pre-infection samples were judged to be necessary. SARS-CoV-2 specificity was not confirmed for the second-wave clones peaking on day 37. Contracting CD4+ clones were found mainly in CM and EM memory subsets, while CD8+ clones were enriched in EMRA. Clones that contracted from day 15 to 85 showed balanced CD4/CD8 phenotypes, whereas a second wave of clones that expanded from day 15 to 37 leaned towards CD4+.

There are 15 amino acids in the CDR3, from cysteine to phenylalanine inclusive. Kept here is only the CDR3 DNA, which spans 45 bases and is read in frame from base 1. The germline V gene specifies SGHVS as CDR1 and FQNEAQ as CDR2. V loses 7 bases at its end and J loses 8 bases; junction bases beyond the gene matches: 12. The chain couples TRBV7-8 to TRBJ2-1; 9 bases in between match TRBD2. This receptor was obtained from an adult woman who had mild COVID-19 (a few samples of this study predate the infection). The sample titles of this study are shuffled in the database, so cell type and time point are left out; the donor was told from shared clones. Material for sequencing was PBMCs or a T cell subset sorted from them (not recorded which). The CDR3 amino acid sequence is: CASTRAGGTWDEQFF. The nucleotides read TGTGCCAGCACTCGAGCGGGGGGAACATGGGATGAGCAGTTCTTC.